This T cell receptor beta chain was observed in a study of metastatic and nonmetastatic thyroid tumors. Background on the study: A comparison of repertoires was made across blood and tumor or nodule tissue from malignant and benign thyroid patients.

In the authors' methods: Between-group CDR3 differences, defined by clinicopathological status, yielded a distant-metastasis classifier for papillary thyroid cancer. TCRdb reprocessed the PCR reads via MiXCR. These V and J calls originate from TCRdb's pipeline instead of the authors' own analysis. Of approximately 58,000 clones listed, 20% are singletons. Study-wide findings and caveats: Malignant thyroid tumors reportedly exceeded benign nodules significantly in TCR beta diversity, with the difference appearing in blood and tumor.

J lost 2 bases, V lost 2 bases, and 6 bases had no gene match. The CDR3 sequence is 16 residues long. Germline-derived CDR1 and CDR2 are DFQATT and SNEGSKA (reference sequence). The entire patient cohort was treatment-naive prior to thyroid surgery. This clone was observed at least ten times. The antigen remains unidentified. The sample taken for sequencing was blood. The clonotype comes from a female donor with papillary thyroid cancer or a benign thyroid nodule (not recorded which). Some clones in this sample may be carry-over from other donors' samples. V usage is TRBV20-1 and J usage is TRBJ2-3, with 11 bases matching TRBD2. CDR3 sequence (DNA): TGCAGTGCTAGATCCCTAGCGGGAGGATACACAGATACGCAGTATTTT. This codes for CSARSLAGGYTDTQYF.